Listed below are T cell receptor beta chains from one sample, sequenced in a study of OX40 agonist ivuxolimab in advanced cancers. Here immunoSEQ multiplex PCR was the method, and the copy in TCRdb shows in-frame clones only, minus some. Of some 54,000 clones listed, 77% are singletons. The sequencing here drew on CD4+ or CD8+ T cells sorted from blood, taken in a trial of the OX40 agonist ivuxolimab. The receptor set was obtained from an adult with an advanced solid tumor such as melanoma, head and neck, liver or kidney cancer. Each CDR3 is given with its conserved first and last residue. The D gene is left open where the match is weak. Part of the rows lack a size; the others show once, few, many or a class for expanded clones.

clone_size j_call v_call d_call cdr3_nt cdr3_aa
. TRBJ2-2 TRBV18 TRBD2 TGTGCCAGCTCACCGAAGCTAGCGGGAGTAAGGAACACCGGGGAGCTGTTTTTT CASSPKLAGVRNTGELFF
. TRBJ1-2 TRBV11-2 . TGTGCCAGCAGCCGGGACTTACCCTATGGCTACACCTTC CASSRDLPYGYTF
. TRBJ2-1 TRBV27 TRBD1 TGTGCCAGCAATGACGGGACAGGGATCTCCTACAATGAGCAGTTCTTC CASNDGTGISYNEQFF
. TRBJ1-5 TRBV19 . TGTGCCAGACAGGGACTCAGACAGCCCCAGCATTTT CARQGLRQPQHF
. TRBJ1-1 TRBV7-3 TRBD1 TGTGCCAGCAGCTTAACGTTAAGGACGACGACAGGGGGAAACACTGAAGCTTTCTTT CASSLTLRTTTGGNTEAFF
few TRBJ2-1 TRBV5-1 . TGCGCCAGCAGCTTGAGGCTAGCTGGCAATGAGCAGTTCTTC CASSLRLAGNEQFF
. TRBJ2-2 TRBV10-3 TRBD2 TGTGCCATCAGCTCACAGCGGGAGTTCACCGGGGAGCTGTTTTTT CAISSQREFTGELFF
. TRBJ1-2 TRBV7-2 . TGTGCCAGCAGCCCCTGGGGAGGGGAAAGCTACACCTTC CASSPWGGESYTF
once TRBJ2-3 TRBV2 TRBD1 TGTGCCAGCAGTCCCGGGACAGGCAGCACAGATACGCAGTATTTT CASSPGTGSTDTQYF
. TRBJ1-4 TRBV2 . TGTGCCAGCAGGGGGGTTGGGGGTAGGTTTGAAAAACTGTTTTTT CASRGVGGRFEKLFF
. TRBJ1-5 TRBV7-2 . TGTGCCAGCAGCTCGAGAGGAGGGTGGGGTCAGCCCCAGCATTTT CASSSRGGWGQPQHF
. TRBJ1-6 TRBV2 . TGTGCCAGCAGTGAAGTAGATTCACCCCTCCACTTT CASSEVDSPLHF
many TRBJ1-6 TRBV5-1 . TGCGCCAGCAGCTTGAACCTCCTTACAGGGACACCCCTCCACTTT CASSLNLLTGTPLHF
. TRBJ2-3 TRBV5-1 . TGCGCCAGCAGCTGGGACGGCGGTGGGCAGTATTTT CASSWDGGGQYF
once TRBJ2-7 TRBV2 . TGTGCCAGCAGTGATGCGTACACCTACGAGCAGTACTTC CASSDAYTYEQYF